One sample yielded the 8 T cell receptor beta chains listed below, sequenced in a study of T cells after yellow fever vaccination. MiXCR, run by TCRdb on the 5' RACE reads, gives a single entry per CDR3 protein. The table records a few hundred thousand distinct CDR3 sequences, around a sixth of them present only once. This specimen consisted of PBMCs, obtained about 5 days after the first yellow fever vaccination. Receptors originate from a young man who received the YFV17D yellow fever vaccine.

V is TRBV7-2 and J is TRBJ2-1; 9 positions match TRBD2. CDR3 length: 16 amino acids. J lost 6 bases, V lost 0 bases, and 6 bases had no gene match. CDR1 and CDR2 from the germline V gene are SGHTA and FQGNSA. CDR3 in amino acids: CASSLAGLAGINEQFF. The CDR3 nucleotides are TGTGCCAGCAGCTTAGCTGGGCTAGCGGGGATCAATGAGCAGTTCTTC. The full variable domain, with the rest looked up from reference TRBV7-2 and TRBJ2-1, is GAGVSQSPSNKVTEKGKDVELRCDPISGHTALYWYRQSLGQGLEFLIYFQGNSAPDKSGLPSDRFSAERTGGSVSTLTIQRTQQEDSAVYLCASSLAGLAGINEQFFGPGTRLTVL.

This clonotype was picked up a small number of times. CDR3 protein: CASSEVNYQETQYF. The CDR3 region has the DNA TGTGCCAGCAGTGAAGTGAACTATCAAGAGACCCAGTACTTC. The chain carries TRBV2 and TRBJ2-5; D call uncertain. The length of the CDR3 is 14 residues. V lost 1 base and J 2 bases, leaving 8 bases between the germline ends. The germline CDR1 and CDR2 sequences are SNHLY and FYNNEI.

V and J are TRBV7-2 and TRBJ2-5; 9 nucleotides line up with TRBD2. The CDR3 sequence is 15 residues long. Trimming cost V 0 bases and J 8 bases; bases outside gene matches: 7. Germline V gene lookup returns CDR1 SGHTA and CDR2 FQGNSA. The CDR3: CASSLAAGGLETQYF. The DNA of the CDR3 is TGTGCCAGCAGCTTAGCAGCGGGGGGTCTGGAAACCCAGTACTTC.

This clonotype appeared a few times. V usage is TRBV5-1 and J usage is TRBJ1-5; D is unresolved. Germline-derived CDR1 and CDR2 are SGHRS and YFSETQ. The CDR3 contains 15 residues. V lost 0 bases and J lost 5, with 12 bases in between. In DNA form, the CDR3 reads TGCGCCAGCAGCTTGGGCGCGAACCCGTATCAGCCCCAGCATTTT. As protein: CASSLGANPYQPQHF.

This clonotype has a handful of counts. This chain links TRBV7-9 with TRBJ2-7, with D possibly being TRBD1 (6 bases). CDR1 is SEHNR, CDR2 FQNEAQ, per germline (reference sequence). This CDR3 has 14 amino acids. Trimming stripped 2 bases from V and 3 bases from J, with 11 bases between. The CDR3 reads CASSLRQGNYEQYF. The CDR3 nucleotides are TGTGCCAGCAGCTTACGCCAGGGGAACTACGAGCAGTACTTC.

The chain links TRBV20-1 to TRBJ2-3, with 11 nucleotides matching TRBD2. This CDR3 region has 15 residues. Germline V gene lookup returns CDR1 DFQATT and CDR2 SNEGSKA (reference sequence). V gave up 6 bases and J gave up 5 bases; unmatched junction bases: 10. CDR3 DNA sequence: TGCAGTGCCGATGTAACTAGCGGGGGCTTAGATACGCAGTATTTT. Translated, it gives CSADVTSGGLDTQYF.

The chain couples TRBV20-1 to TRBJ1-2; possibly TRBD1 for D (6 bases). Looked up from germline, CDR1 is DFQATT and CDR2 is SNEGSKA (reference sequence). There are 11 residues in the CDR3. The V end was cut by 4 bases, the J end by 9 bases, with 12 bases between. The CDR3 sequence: CSAIQGPSYTF. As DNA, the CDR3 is TGCAGTGCTATCCAGGGGCCTAGCTACACCTTC.

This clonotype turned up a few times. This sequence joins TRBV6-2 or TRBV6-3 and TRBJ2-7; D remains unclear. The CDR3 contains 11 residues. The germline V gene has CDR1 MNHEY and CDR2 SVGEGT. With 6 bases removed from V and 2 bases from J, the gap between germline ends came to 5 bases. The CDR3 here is CASRRAYEQYV. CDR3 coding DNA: TGTGCCAGCAGGCGAGCCTACGAGCAGTACGTC.